Shown below are 25 T cell receptor beta chains from a single sample sequenced in a study of T cells in Graves' hyperthyroidism and ophthalmopathy. Amplification targeted TCR beta CDR3 regions from RNA transcripts. An initial round of RT-PCR targeting the TCR CDR3 relied on the HTBI primer set. One entry per CDR3 protein results from TCRdb running MiXCR on the multiplex PCR reads. The sample yields hundreds of thousands of distinct CDR3 sequences, about 16% seen once. Sequenced material: blood. These TCRs come from a woman aged 60-70 years with Graves' ophthalmopathy.

This clonotype was seen a few times. V and J are TRBV6-1 and TRBJ1-2, with 7 nucleotides matching TRBD1. J was trimmed by 7 bases and V by 6 bases; bases with no gene match: 11. CDR1 MNHNS and CDR2 SASEGT come from the germline V gene. CDR3 length: 14 residues. Written as DNA, the CDR3 is TGTGCCAGCAGCCGGGACCCAGGGGGAGGTGGCTACACCTTC. As protein: CASSRDPGGGGYTF.

This clonotype was counted many times. The chain is built from TRBV12-3 or TRBV12-4 and TRBJ1-2, with D hard to call. V lost 4 bases and J 6 bases, leaving 15 bases between the germline ends. CDR3 length: 14 amino acids. The CDR3 spells CASSSQSALDGYTF. The CDR3 nucleotides read TGTGCCAGCAGTTCGCAGTCAGCCTTAGATGGCTACACCTTC.

This clonotype appeared a few times. The chain links TRBV28 to TRBJ2-2, with TRBD1 matching over 8 bases. CDR1 MDHEN and CDR2 SYDVKM come from the germline V gene. The CDR3 runs to 15 residues. V trimming: 4 bases; J trimming: 4 bases; junction bases outside the gene matches: 5. CDR3 sequence (DNA): TGTGCCAGCAGTTCGCAGGGGGCACGCACCGGGGAGCTGTTTTTT. This translates into CASSSQGARTGELFF. The variable domain in full, completed from reference TRBV28 and TRBJ2-2, reads DVKVTQSSRYLVKRTGEKVFLECVQDMDHENMFWYRQDPGLGLRLIYFSYDVKMKEKGDIPEGYSVSREKKERFSLILESASTNQTSMYLCASSSQGARTGELFFGEGSRLTVL.

In this sample, this clonotype turned up many times. This sequence joins TRBV20-1 and TRBJ2-1; a possible D gene is TRBD2 (6 bases). CDR1 is DFQATT, CDR2 SNEGSKA, per germline (reference sequence). The CDR3 loop spans 14 amino acids. Trimming removed 1 base from V and 7 bases from J, with 14 bases in between. The CDR3 is CSARVVGGTNEQFF. CDR3 sequence (DNA): TGCAGTGCTAGAGTTGTGGGAGGTACGAATGAGCAGTTCTTC.

This chain uses TRBV6-2 or TRBV6-3 with TRBJ2-3, with TRBD2 identical over 15 bases. The CDR3 spans 17 residues. The V gene end was trimmed by 5 bases and the J gene end by 5 bases; junction bases not matched to a gene: 8. CDR1 is MNHEY, CDR2 SVGEGT, per germline. DNA of the CDR3: TGTGCCAGCAGTCCTGGACTAGCGGGAGGGCCGGAAGATACGCAGTATTTT. Translated: CASSPGLAGGPEDTQYF.

In the case of this clonotype: Possible read error: a much larger clone is one base away. The V gene is TRBV20-1, the J gene TRBJ2-7, with TRBD1 matching over 9 bases. This CDR3 has 12 residues. Germline values: CDR1 DFQATT, CDR2 SNEGSKA (reference sequence). Germline trimming cut 5 bases from V and 6 bases from J; bases unmatched to any gene: 5. CDR3 nucleotide sequence: TGCAGTGCTCCCGCGACAGGGGGCGAGCAGTACTTC. It specifies CSAPATGGEQYF.

This clonotype has ten or more counts. This chain joins TRBV5-1 and TRBJ1-2; 8 bases line up with TRBD1. The J segment lost 3 bases and the V segment lost 4 bases, leaving 5 bases of the junction unmatched. CDR3 length: 14 amino acids. The germline V gene has CDR1 SGHRS and CDR2 YFSETQ. The CDR3 is CASSPDRGYYGYTF. CDR3 nucleotides: TGCGCCAGCAGCCCAGACAGGGGATACTATGGCTACACCTTC.

At least ten counts were recorded for this clonotype. The chain uses TRBV3-1 and TRBJ2-7; 7 nucleotides agree with TRBD1. The length of the CDR3 is 17 residues. V trimming: 3 bases; J trimming: 2 bases; junction bases outside the gene matches: 13. CDR1 is LGHDT and CDR2 is YNNKEL in the germline V gene (reference sequence). CDR3 nucleotide sequence: TGTGCCAGCAGCCACCCACAAACAGGGGAACCTCCCTACGAGCAGTACTTC. Translation gives CASSHPQTGEPPYEQYF.

As concerns this clonotype: Just one base apart from a much larger clone, this may be a read error. J is TRBJ2-3 and V is TRBV20-1, with TRBD2 matching 16 bases. Germline V lookup: CDR1 DFQATT, CDR2 SNEGSKA (reference sequence). This CDR3 has 19 residues. With V trimmed by 2 bases and J by 5 bases, 13 bases remained unmatched. CDR3 coding DNA: TGCAGTGCTAGAAGTTCGGGACTAGCGGGAGGGCCCTCCGGAGATACGCAGTATTTT. Its translation is CSARSSGLAGGPSGDTQYF.

This sequence joins TRBV3-1 and TRBJ2-7; possibly TRBD2 for D (6 bases). V was clipped by 3 bases and J by 2 bases, with 29 bases between them. The CDR3 has 20 residues. The V gene's germline CDR1 is LGHDT and CDR2 YNNKEL (reference sequence). CDR3 amino acids: CASSHAYWDWGFRGPYEQYF. The CDR3 region has the DNA TGTGCCAGCAGCCACGCCTACTGGGACTGGGGCTTCCGGGGCCCCTACGAGCAGTACTTC.

This clonotype was detected ten times or more. The chain has TRBV6-1 and TRBJ1-2; no firm D call. There are 12 residues in the CDR3. Trimming removed 1 base from V and 4 bases from J, with 4 bases in between. CDR1 and CDR2 (germline): MNHNS, SASEGT. The CDR3 is CASSEVPYGYTF. Written as DNA, the CDR3 is TGTGCCAGCAGTGAAGTTCCCTATGGCTACACCTTC.

On this clonotype itself: A much larger clone sits a single nucleotide away, making a read error possible. CDR3 in DNA: TGTGCCTTGAAGAGGGGGGGGAGCACAGATACGCAGTATTTT. It codes for CALKRGGSTDTQYF. The V call is TRBV30, the J call TRBJ2-3, with D tentatively TRBD2 (7 bases). Trimming removed 7 bases at V and 0 bases at J, with 14 bases between. Germline CDR1 is GTSNPN and CDR2 is SVGIG (reference sequence). The CDR3 consists of 14 residues.

The V and J genes are TRBV20-1 and TRBJ2-5; 8 nucleotides agree with TRBD2. V lost 5 bases, J lost 1 base, and 6 bases stayed unmatched. Germline V gene data show CDR1 as DFQATT and CDR2 as SNEGSKA (reference sequence). This CDR3 is built from 14 residues. This CDR3 is CSAESGRPQETQYF. The CDR3 bases are TGCAGTGCTGAGAGCGGGAGACCCCAAGAGACCCAGTACTTC.

This clonotype was seen a handful of times. J is TRBJ2-2 and V is TRBV6-1, with D unresolved. CDR1 MNHNS and CDR2 SASEGT come from the germline V gene. This CDR3 has 14 residues. V lost 6 bases and J 5 bases, leaving 13 bases between the germline ends. The CDR3 coding sequence is TGTGCCAGCAGGGTGGATGCCGGGACCGGGGAGCTGTTTTTT. Protein product: CASRVDAGTGELFF.

This clonotype has only a few counts. The rearrangement links TRBV3-1 to TRBJ2-7; maybe TRBD2 (5 bases). The CDR3 contains 12 residues. V lost 4 bases, J lost 7 bases, and 11 bases lay in between. Looked up from germline, CDR1 is LGHDT and CDR2 is YNNKEL (reference sequence). The CDR3 bases are TGTGCCAGCAGCCGAGGGCCTATGGAGCAGTACTTC. Amino acid sequence: CASSRGPMEQYF.

In this sample, this clonotype turned up a few times. The rearrangement joins TRBV6-6 to TRBJ1-3; D not certain. There are 16 residues in the CDR3. Trimming left V 0 bases short and J 0 bases short, with 9 bases between. Germline CDR1 MNHNY, CDR2 SVGAGI (reference sequence). CDR3 amino acids: CASSYSYGSSGNTIYF. The CDR3 DNA sequence: TGTGCCAGCAGTTACTCGTACGGGAGCTCTGGAAACACCATATATTTT.

V gene TRBV24-1 combines with J gene TRBJ2-5; D call uncertain. This CDR3 is built from 14 residues. The germline V gene encodes CDR1 KGHDR and CDR2 SFDVKD. V was shortened by 4 bases and J by 4 bases, with 12 bases between the two germline ends. This CDR3 is CATSDPIGPETQYF. CDR3 nucleotide sequence: TGTGCCACCAGTGACCCAATCGGGCCAGAGACCCAGTACTTC.

Turning to this clonotype: A read error is possible here, since a much larger clone lies one base away. The chain combines TRBV12-5 with TRBJ1-1, with D perhaps TRBD1 (6 bases). The germline gives CDR1 LGHNT, CDR2 FRNRAP. This CDR3 is built from 15 residues. For the CDR3, the DNA is TGTGCTAGTGGTAACAAACAGGGAGTGAACACTGGAGCTTTCTTT. The encoded protein is CASGNKQGVNTGAFF.

The table lists this clonotype with a few counts. The genes are TRBV27 and TRBJ2-3; 10 nucleotides line up with TRBD1. Losses at the gene ends were 0 bases for V and 12 bases for J; bases not matched to a gene: 9. There are 15 residues in the CDR3. Germline loops: CDR1 MNHEY, CDR2 SMNVEV (reference sequence). The CDR3 here is CASSLSPGQGTNQYF. The DNA of the CDR3 is TGTGCCAGCAGTTTATCTCCGGGACAGGGGACTAATCAGTATTTT.

This clonotype appeared many times. V gene TRBV2 combines with J gene TRBJ2-7, with D possibly being TRBD2 (5 bases). Trimming removed 6 bases at V and 0 bases at J, with 9 bases between. The V gene's germline CDR1 is SNHLY and CDR2 FYNNEI. The CDR3 sequence is 13 residues long. The CDR3 spells CASSLRDSYEQYF. CDR3 nucleotides: TGTGCCAGCAGCCTACGGGACTCCTACGAGCAGTACTTC.

This clonotype has more than one count but fewer than ten. This chain uses TRBV6-1 with TRBJ2-6, with D uncertain. The CDR3 is made up of 15 amino acids. V was trimmed by 7 bases and J by 0 bases, leaving 10 bases between them. Looked up from germline, CDR1 is MNHNS and CDR2 is SASEGT. CDR3 loop: CASTLGHSGANVLTF. The CDR3 bases are TGTGCCAGCACTCTTGGGCACTCTGGGGCCAACGTCCTGACTTTC.

This clonotype has ten or more counts. The CDR3 DNA is TGTGCCAGCAGCTTAGGGTGGACAGACTATGGCTACACCTTC. Its translation is CASSLGWTDYGYTF. The chain carries TRBV11-2 and TRBJ1-2; D perhaps matches TRBD1 (6 bases). The CDR3 loop spans 14 amino acids. V dropped 1 base and J dropped 3 bases, with 9 bases sitting between them. From germline, CDR1 is SGHAT and CDR2 FQNNGV.

This clonotype showed up many times. CDR3 amino acids: CSASKAGGGTDTQYF. The CDR3, as DNA: TGCAGTGCTAGTAAAGCGGGAGGGGGAACAGATACGCAGTATTTT. V usage is TRBV20-1 and J usage is TRBJ2-3; 10 bases match TRBD2. This CDR3 is 15 amino acids long. The junction had 6 bases not matched to a gene; V was cut back by 3 bases and J by 3 bases. Germline V gives CDR1 DFQATT, CDR2 SNEGSKA (reference sequence).

This clonotype was recorded at least ten times. J is TRBJ2-3 and V is TRBV5-1; D might be TRBD1 (6 bases). Germline V lookup: CDR1 SGHRS, CDR2 YFSETQ. Trimming left V 5 bases short and J 8 bases short, with 18 bases between. CDR3 length: 14 amino acids. DNA of the CDR3: TGCGCCAGCAGTCTCCTTGGACAGCCGGGTACGCAGTATTTT. This sequence encodes CASSLLGQPGTQYF.

This clonotype was counted many times. The J gene is TRBJ2-7, the V gene TRBV3-1; D is unresolved. Deletions cut 3 bases from V and 3 bases from J, with 12 bases between. The germline gives CDR1 LGHDT, CDR2 YNNKEL (reference sequence). This CDR3 region has 14 residues. CDR3 nucleotide sequence: TGTGCCAGCAGCCAGTCCGGAAGGAGCTACGAGCAGTACTTC. Translated, it gives CASSQSGRSYEQYF.